The following is a TCR beta chain sequence with its context. The antigen remains unidentified. The CDR3 has 14 amino acids. CDR1 LGHDT and CDR2 YNNKEL come from the germline V gene (reference sequence). The V end was cut by 1 base, the J end by 5 bases, with 8 bases between. The data belong to a study of CD8 T cells in ankylosing spondylitis. Notes on the study in general: A motif of fewer than ten highly homologous TCR beta variants was seen as apparently characteristic of ankylosing spondylitis blood.

One entry per CDR3 protein, called by TCRdb with MiXCR from the 5' RACE reads. This table holds a few hundred thousand distinct CDR3 sequences, less than 10% found once. This receptor was identified in a male donor with ankylosing spondylitis. This chain connects TRBV3-1 to TRBJ2-2; D is uncertain. The sample taken for sequencing was blood, either unsorted or a sorted T cell fraction (not recorded which). CDR3 protein: CASSQVLGTGELFF. CDR3 nucleotides: TGTGCCAGCAGCCAAGTATTAGGAACCGGGGAGCTGTTTTTT.